These 18 T cell receptor beta chains share one sample of origin, sequenced in a study of cytomegalovirus exposure and HLA in healthy donors. Primers: 60 Vbeta forward and 13 Jbeta reverse. Some clones are missing from TCRdb's copy, which holds only in-frame ones; the method was immunoSEQ multiplex PCR. The sample has fewer than 200,000 clones; 65% to 80% are singletons. Sample: PBMCs. Every receptor here comes from a man aged 40-55 years in good health and CMV-seronegative.

With regard to this clone: The junction differs from germline at one of its ends, possibly a read error. This rearrangement joins TRBV6-6 to TRBJ2-1; D uncertain. The germline CDR1 and CDR2 sequences are MNHNY and SVGAGI (reference sequence). The length of the CDR3 is 12 residues. CDR3 bases: TGTGCCAGCAGGTACTCCTACAATGAGCAGTTCTTC. As protein: CASRYSYNEQFF.

The J gene is TRBJ2-2, the V gene TRBV7-3; possible D gene TRBD2, 6 bases. CDR3 length equals 15 residues. The V gene lost 5 bases and the J gene lost 4 bases, with 14 bases spanning the gap. Germline V gives CDR1 SGHTA, CDR2 FQGTGA. This chain's CDR3 is CASSPGDGATGELFF. CDR3 nucleotides: TGTGCCAGCAGCCCGGGGGATGGGGCCACCGGGGAGCTGTTTTTT.

The chain uses TRBV5-4 and TRBJ2-3; 9 positions match TRBD1. J was trimmed by 3 bases and V by 2 bases; bases with no gene match: 7. The CDR3 loop spans 16 amino acids. Germline loops: CDR1 SGHNT, CDR2 YYREEE (reference sequence). This CDR3 reads CASSLPGQGITDTQYF. CDR3 nucleotide sequence: TGTGCCAGCAGCTTACCGGGACAGGGTATAACAGATACGCAGTATTTT. The whole variable domain, filled in from reference TRBV5-4 and TRBJ2-3, reads ETGVTQSPTHLIKTRGQQVTLRCSSQSGHNTVSWYQQALGQGPQFIFQYYREEENGRGNFPPRFSGLQFPNYSSELNVNALELDDSALYLCASSLPGQGITDTQYFGPGTRLTVL.

The chain couples TRBV6-7 to TRBJ2-7; 11 bases are a match to TRBD2. TRBV6-7 is designated an ORF whose function remains uncertain. The CDR3 has 17 amino acids. The V gene end was trimmed by 4 bases and the J gene end by 3 bases; junction bases not matched to a gene: 11. In DNA form, the CDR3 reads TGTGCCAGCAGTTCGGAACTAGCGGGGGTATTGGTCTACGAGCAGTACTTC. Translating gives CASSSELAGVLVYEQYF.

J is TRBJ2-7 and V is TRBV2; D is undetermined. The germline gives CDR1 SNHLY, CDR2 FYNNEI. Trimming took 2 bases from V and 0 from J, leaving 5 bases between them. This CDR3 contains 13 residues. The CDR3: CASSERISYEQYF. The CDR3, as DNA: TGTGCCAGCAGTGAACGTATCTCCTACGAGCAGTACTTC.

This chain connects TRBV5-1 to TRBJ2-7, with 8 bases identical to TRBD1. After removal of 4 bases from V and 3 bases from J, the junction contained 6 bases not matched to a gene. Germline V CDR1 and CDR2: SGHRS, YFSETQ. This CDR3 is built from 14 residues. CDR3 region: CASSLDRAGYEQYF. The CDR3 DNA follows: TGCGCCAGCAGCCTGGACAGGGCGGGCTACGAGCAGTACTTC.

This chain uses TRBV27 with TRBJ2-1, with 8 bases fitting TRBD1. Germline trimming cut 6 bases from V and 4 bases from J; bases unmatched to any gene: 5. Germline loops: CDR1 MNHEY, CDR2 SMNVEV (reference sequence). This CDR3 has 14 residues. CDR3 residues: CASSRTGIYNEQFF. In nucleotides, the CDR3 is TGTGCCAGCAGCAGGACAGGGATTTACAATGAGCAGTTCTTC.

This chain connects TRBV4-1 to TRBJ1-4; TRBD1 aligns across 8 bases. CDR1 and CDR2 from the germline V gene are MGHRA and YSYEKL. Losses at the gene ends were 0 bases for V and 4 bases for J; bases not matched to a gene: 4. CDR3 length: 16 residues. The CDR3 DNA follows: TGCGCCAGCAGCCAAGATGGGACAGGAATTAATGAAAAACTGTTTTTT. Protein: CASSQDGTGINEKLFF.

This clone was seen only a few times. The chain links TRBV11-2 to TRBJ2-1, with D perhaps matching TRBD2 (6 bases). The V end was cut by 3 bases, the J end by 0 bases, with 6 bases between. Germline assignment: CDR1 SGHAT and CDR2 FQNNGV. This CDR3 has 14 amino acids. CDR3 residues: CASSLTSSYNEQFF. CDR3 in DNA: TGTGCCAGCAGCTTGACTAGCTCCTACAATGAGCAGTTCTTC.

V gene TRBV11-2 combines with J gene TRBJ2-2, with D tentatively TRBD1 (6 bases). The CDR3 loop spans 14 amino acids. Germline CDR1 and CDR2: SGHAT and FQNNGV. V was trimmed by 4 bases and J by 5 bases, leaving 11 bases between them. The CDR3 is CASSSIRGTGELFF. In DNA form, the CDR3 reads TGTGCCAGCAGCTCGATCAGGGGTACCGGGGAGCTGTTTTTT.

The chain uses TRBV9 and TRBJ2-7; D may be TRBD1 (5 bases). V was trimmed by 1 base and J by 3 bases, leaving 11 bases between them. CDR3 length: 14 residues. Per the germline V gene, CDR1 is SGDLS and CDR2 is YYNGEE. The CDR3 DNA reads TGTGCCAGCAGCGTAACCCCCCAGGGCTACGAGCAGTACTTC. Its protein is CASSVTPQGYEQYF.

The V gene is TRBV30, the J gene TRBJ1-5; 7 positions agree with TRBD1. Germline assignment: CDR1 GTSNPN and CDR2 SVGIG (reference sequence). The CDR3 totals 12 residues. V dropped 2 bases and J dropped 10; count of bases not matched to a gene: 5. CDR3 in amino acids: CAWSRQGAPQHF. CDR3 in DNA: TGTGCCTGGAGTAGACAGGGAGCACCCCAGCATTTT. Filled out from reference TRBV30 and TRBJ1-5, the complete variable domain reads SQTIHQWPATLVQPVGSPLSLECTVEGTSNPNLYWYRQAAGRGLQLLFYSVGIGQISSEVPQNLSASRPQDRQFILSSKKLLLSDSGFYLCAWSRQGAPQHFGDGTRLSIL.

This chain uses TRBV2 with TRBJ1-5; the D gene is possibly TRBD1 (6 bases). Germline lookup yields CDR1 SNHLY and CDR2 FYNNEI. The CDR3 is 13 amino acids. V gave up 7 bases and J gave up 6 bases, with 13 bases separating them. CDR3 sequence (DNA): TGTGCCAGCAAGTGGGGGGGCAGTCAGCCCCAGCATTTT. It is translated as CASKWGGSQPQHF.

This clone was observed a handful of times. The rearrangement uses TRBV27 and TRBJ2-6; 9 bases are shared with TRBD1. This CDR3 is 16 amino acids long. CDR1 is MNHEY, CDR2 SMNVEV, per germline (reference sequence). V shed 6 bases, J shed 4 bases, and the junction held 7 bases outside the gene matches. CDR3 DNA: TGTGCCAGCAGACCCCGGACAGGGGCCGGGGCCAACGTCCTGACTTTC. This translates into CASRPRTGAGANVLTF.

The V and J genes are TRBV18 and TRBJ2-5; maybe TRBD1 (7 bases). This CDR3 spans 14 amino acids. Germline V gives CDR1 KGHSH, CDR2 LQKENI. Trimming cost V 6 bases and J 2 bases, with 13 bases left between them. The CDR3 sequence: CASSRRGQQETQYF. CDR3 sequence (DNA): TGTGCCAGCTCCCGGCGGGGACAGCAAGAGACCCAGTACTTC.

V usage is TRBV11-1 and J usage is TRBJ2-7; D remains ambiguous. In germline, CDR1 is SGHAT, CDR2 FQDESV (reference sequence). The CDR3 extends over 14 amino acids. The V end was cut by 2 bases, the J end by 4 bases, with 12 bases between. CDR3 bases: TGTGCCAGCAGCTTAAGTGGCGGCCTTTACGAGCAGTACTTC. This sequence encodes CASSLSGGLYEQYF.

The chain has TRBV14 and TRBJ1-1; 8 positions match TRBD1. With 6 bases clipped from V and 2 bases from J, the junction kept 8 bases outside the gene matches. The CDR3 totals 15 residues. Per the germline V gene, CDR1 is SGHDN and CDR2 is FVKESK. The chain's CDR3 is CASRAQGAPNTEAFF. Written as DNA, the CDR3 is TGTGCCAGCAGGGCTCAGGGGGCGCCTAACACTGAAGCTTTCTTT. Full variable domain (missing parts from reference TRBV14 and TRBJ1-1): EAGVTQFPSHSVIEKGQTVTLRCDPISGHDNLYWYRRVMGKEIKFLLHFVKESKQDESGMPNNRFLAERTGGTYSTLKVQPAELEDSGVYFCASRAQGAPNTEAFFGQGTRLTVV.

Note on this clone: This sample also contains other DNA sequences that code for the same CDR3. This chain joins TRBV5-4 and TRBJ2-7, with D possibly matching TRBD2 (6 bases). Trimming shortened V by 4 bases and J by 3 bases, and 8 bases separated the two germline ends. Germline values: CDR1 SGHNT, CDR2 YYREEE (reference sequence). The CDR3 has 12 residues. This chain's CDR3 is CASSGGSYEQYF. As DNA, the CDR3 is TGTGCCAGCAGCGGAGGGAGCTACGAGCAGTACTTC. Full variable domain (outside the CDR3, taken from reference TRBV5-4 and TRBJ2-7): ETGVTQSPTHLIKTRGQQVTLRCSSQSGHNTVSWYQQALGQGPQFIFQYYREEENGRGNFPPRFSGLQFPNYSSELNVNALELDDSALYLCASSGGSYEQYFGPGTRLTVT.